This entry features one T cell receptor (beta chain) sequence. No antigen is known for it. This specimen belongs to a study of blood T cells in healthy people across ages. Turning to the study itself: Per two T cells, about one barcoded beta molecule was captured through template switching.

Findings and caveats of the study: From one million sequenced T cells, diversity estimates were lower bounds.

Per sample, no less than 5 micrograms of total RNA were extracted. Per germline, CDR1 SGHRS and CDR2 YFSETQ. The CDR3 runs to 12 residues. Primers used in a second PCR of about 6 to 11 cycles were a sample-barcoded 5' primer and a J-beta primer mix. The yield of each sample was at least 3 million CDR3-containing paired-end reads. MiXCR was run by TCRdb on the 5' RACE reads, yielding one entry per CDR3 protein. The table records around 780,000 distinct CDR3 sequences, around 24% of them present only once. The sample was also linked to a second study, of T cells of mothers and their children.

Source material: blood. The receptor was isolated from a boy under 18 in good health. The rearrangement uses TRBV5-1 and TRBJ2-5, with 7 nucleotides matching TRBD1. The J call is uncertain, as TRBJ2-1 better fits the DNA end. CDR3 sequence: CASSVQGDEQFF. Here the CDR3 DNA reads TGCGCCAGCAGCGTGCAGGGGGATGAGCAGTTCTTC.